The 3 T cell receptor beta chains below were found in one sample sequenced in a study of cytomegalovirus exposure and HLA in healthy donors. The PCR used 60 Vbeta and 13 Jbeta primers. Repertoires were generated with immunoSEQ multiplex PCR, while TCRdb's copy carries only in-frame clones and drops some. The sample holds 50,000 to 70,000 clones, 78% seen once. Specimen: PBMCs. These receptor sequences come from a girl under 18 in good health and CMV-seropositive.

A single count supports this clone. The chain joins TRBV27 to TRBJ1-6, with 9 bases aligning to TRBD1. The length of the CDR3 is 14 residues. The germline V gene has CDR1 MNHEY and CDR2 SMNVEV (reference sequence). V gave up 5 bases and J gave up 10 bases; unmatched junction bases: 6. The CDR3 DNA follows: TGTGCCAGCAGTGACCGGGACAGGGACTCACCCCTCCACTTT. Translating gives CASSDRDRDSPLHF.

The chain recombines TRBV5-1 with TRBJ2-1, with D perhaps matching TRBD2 (5 bases). V dropped 4 bases and J dropped 12 bases, with 17 bases sitting between them. CDR3 size: 13 residues. Germline V gene sequence: CDR1 SGHRS, CDR2 YFSETQ. The DNA for the CDR3 is TGCGCCAGCAGCCTCGCTCTCGAGGGAATGCAGTTCTTC. This translates into CASSLALEGMQFF.

The rearrangement joins TRBV7-9 to TRBJ1-1; D is uncertain. Germline assignment: CDR1 SEHNR and CDR2 FQNEAQ (reference sequence). The V and J ends lost 3 bases and 0 bases respectively, with 8 bases between them. This CDR3 region has 14 residues. CDR3 in DNA: TGTGCCAGCAGCTTCGGCAGGATGAACACTGAAGCTTTCTTT. This encodes CASSFGRMNTEAFF.